This section outlines one T cell receptor beta chain sequence together with its context. Its target is not known. Produced via immunoSEQ multiplex PCR; TCRdb's table is partial and in-frame only. In the table there are roughly 190,000 clones, approximately 94% of which are singletons. This specimen belongs to a study of T cell responses to AZD1222 COVID-19 vaccine. General study points: Spike-specific TCR breadth and depth both grew after two AZD1222 doses.

The receptor comes from an adult who received the MenACWY meningococcal vaccine as a control. The input for sequencing was peripheral blood, taken 28 days after the second dose of the MenACWY control vaccine.

The CDR3 here is CATSSRDRGPNYEQYF. Here the CDR3 DNA reads TGTGCCACCAGCAGCCGGGACAGGGGTCCCAACTACGAGCAGTACTTC. This chain joins TRBV15 and TRBJ2-7, with 10 bases lining up with TRBD1. Germline V gene lookup returns CDR1 LNHNV and CDR2 YYDKDF (reference sequence). The CDR3 sequence is 16 residues long. The V segment lost 3 bases and the J segment 3 bases; nucleotides outside the gene matches: 8.